The rows below give T cell receptor beta chains drawn from one sample of a study of spatial heterogeneity in lung cancer. Using its own MiXCR run on the 5' RACE reads, TCRdb lists one record per CDR3 protein. This sample yields around 20,000 distinct CDR3 sequences, of which 6% to 9% are seen a single time; more than 20% belongs to the top ten. The sequenced sample was lung tumor tissue, obtained at surgery. The receptors stem from a male donor with early-stage non-small cell lung cancer. Both conserved end residues are part of each CDR3. Each record gives: clone size, J gene, D gene, V gene, CDR3 protein, CDR3 DNA. A D gene is named only where the DNA matches it firmly. Clone size is given for some rows only: seen once, a few or many times, or a class if the clone is expanded.

few | TRBJ1-5 | . | TRBV12-3/TRBV12-4 | CASSGNQPQHF | TGTGCCAGCAGTGGAAATCAGCCCCAGCATTTT
many | TRBJ1-2 | . | TRBV28 | CASSLQARQGGGYTF | TGTGCCAGCAGTTTACAAGCACGGCAGGGAGGTGGCTACACCTTC
. | TRBJ2-3 | TRBD2 | TRBV4-3 | CASSQGVWRGGRTDTQYF | TGCGCCAGCAGCCAAGGGGTCTGGCGGGGGGGACGCACAGATACGCAGTATTTT
many | TRBJ2-1 | . | TRBV12-5 | CASGNGGALRNEQFF | TGTGCTAGCGGTAACGGGGGCGCCTTACGGAATGAGCAGTTCTTC
many | TRBJ2-1 | . | TRBV7-9 | CASSPAVRISRDEQFF | TGTGCCAGCAGCCCCGCGGTCAGGATAAGCAGAGATGAGCAGTTCTTC
many | TRBJ2-7 | TRBD1 | TRBV5-7 | CASILGTGLYEQYF | TGTGCCAGCATCCTCGGGACAGGGCTTTACGAGCAGTACTTC
few | TRBJ2-3 | . | TRBV6-2/TRBV6-3 | CASSYVMDTDTQYF | TGTGCCAGCAGTTACGTGATGGACACAGATACGCAGTATTTT
. | TRBJ1-1 | . | TRBV18 | CASSSSGAVTEAFF | TGTGCCAGCTCATCGTCAGGGGCCGTGACTGAAGCTTTCTTT
many | TRBJ2-3 | . | TRBV28 | CASSPPLAASTDTQYF | TGTGCCAGCAGTCCCCCACTAGCAGCTAGCACAGATACGCAGTATTTT
. | TRBJ2-7 | . | TRBV6-2/TRBV6-3 | CASSMAGAVKFFYEQYF | TGTGCCAGCAGTATGGCCGGGGCAGTCAAATTCTTCTACGAGCAGTACTTC
few | TRBJ2-2 | TRBD1 | TRBV6-2/TRBV6-3 | CASSWTGGDTGELFF | TGTGCCAGCAGTTGGACAGGGGGCGACACCGGGGAGCTGTTTTTT
medium-sized | TRBJ1-1 | . | TRBV2 | CASSAGDTEAFF | TGTGCCAGCAGTGCAGGGGATACTGAAGCTTTCTTT
many | TRBJ1-6 | . | TRBV3-1 | CASSPSVRGSNSPLHF | TGTGCCAGCAGCCCATCTGTTAGGGGGAGTAATTCACCCCTCCACTTT
many | TRBJ1-3 | . | TRBV24-1 | CATSGGVPGNTIYF | TGTGCCACCAGTGGCGGGGTACCTGGAAACACCATATATTTT
many | TRBJ2-1 | . | TRBV5-5 | CASSLGEYNEQFF | TGTGCCAGCAGCCTAGGGGAATACAATGAGCAGTTCTTC
many | TRBJ2-7 | . | TRBV2 | CASSPQSGSSYEQYF | TGTGCCAGCAGCCCCCAGTCGGGGAGCTCCTACGAGCAGTACTTC
. | TRBJ2-5 | TRBD2 | TRBV5-6 | CASSSVLAEETQYF | TGTGCCAGCAGCTCGGTCCTAGCGGAAGAGACCCAGTACTTC
many | TRBJ1-4 | . | TRBV7-2 | CASSLAGAEKLFF | TGTGCCAGCAGCTTAGCCGGGGCTGAAAAACTGTTTTTT
. | TRBJ2-5 | . | TRBV23-1 | CASSVLRSLQETQYF | TGCGCCAGCAGTGTCTTAAGGAGCCTACAAGAGACCCAGTACTTC
large | TRBJ2-1 | TRBD1 | TRBV6-5 | CASSYGTGGHEQFF | TGTGCCAGCAGTTACGGGACAGGGGGCCATGAGCAGTTCTTC
many | TRBJ1-1 | TRBD1 | TRBV12-3/TRBV12-4 | CASSFQGGNTEAFF | TGTGCCAGCAGTTTCCAGGGGGGGAACACTGAAGCTTTCTTT
. | TRBJ2-3 | . | TRBV2 | CASSALGTYSDTQYF | TGTGCCAGCAGTGCTTTGGGGACTTACTCCGATACGCAGTATTTT
. | TRBJ2-7 | TRBD2 | TRBV20-1 | CSASSFGGLAGNIYEQYF | TGCAGTGCTAGTAGCTTCGGTGGACTAGCGGGGAACATCTACGAGCAGTACTTC
many | TRBJ1-4 | . | TRBV7-9 | CASSLAGDGGSEKLFF | TGTGCCAGCAGCTTAGCGGGCGACGGGGGTAGTGAAAAACTGTTTTTT